This T cell receptor beta chain was captured in a study of cytomegalovirus exposure and HLA in healthy donors. Study results and caveats: With high specificity and sensitivity, the classifier reportedly diagnosed cytomegalovirus status.

Per germline, CDR1 SEHNR and CDR2 FQNEAQ (reference sequence). The CDR3 totals 18 residues. Trimming at V came to 0 bases and at J to 9 bases, leaving 12 bases not matched to a gene. Note on this clone: Its antigen is unidentified.

The PCR was carried out with 60 Vbeta primers and 13 Jbeta primers. Assay used: immunoSEQ multiplex PCR; TCRdb lists only in-frame clones, some missing. Found here are some 130,000 clones, 60% to 85% of them singletons; the top ten hold roughly 7.3%. The sequenced sample consisted of PBMCs. This receptor was obtained from a man aged 30 to 45 in good health and CMV-seronegative. The chain has TRBV7-9 and TRBJ1-5, with TRBD1 matching over 12 bases. The CDR3 here is CASSLARGQGAPSPPQHF. In DNA form, the CDR3 reads TGTGCCAGCAGCTTAGCGCGGGGACAGGGGGCGCCTTCACCGCCCCAGCATTTT.